This entry lists 20 T cell receptor beta chains sequenced from one sample in a study of regulatory T cells in long-lasting Graves disease. Libraries of TCR beta came from iRepertoire HTBI primers plus Arm-PCR of CDR3 regions. Using its own MiXCR run on the multiplex PCR reads, TCRdb lists one record per CDR3 protein. This table holds about 660,000 distinct CDR3 sequences, roughly 30% found once. The time point was: persistent/refractory GD, antithyroid drugs over 5 years with positive TRAb. Extracted RNA from PBMCs served as the source of the TCR library. The source material was peripheral blood mononuclear cells (PBMCs), sampled when the disease was refractory, from a patient treated with antithyroid drugs. The source is a female donor with Graves disease.

The chain couples TRBV6-1 to TRBJ1-5; D possibly corresponds to TRBD1 (6 bases). V dropped 6 bases and J dropped 2 bases, with 14 bases sitting between them. Germline V gives CDR1 MNHNS, CDR2 SASEGT. The CDR3 runs to 15 residues. The DNA of the CDR3 is TGTGCCAGCAGCACAGAGGGGGGGGGCAATCAGCCCCAGCATTTT. It codes for CASSTEGGGNQPQHF.

This clonotype was recorded a few times. The chain combines TRBV20-1 with TRBJ1-6; no clear D. V lost 5 bases and J 5 bases, leaving 13 bases between the germline ends. The length of the CDR3 is 14 residues. The germline V gene encodes CDR1 DFQATT and CDR2 SNEGSKA (reference sequence). CDR3 nucleotide sequence: TGCAGTGCTCCCCGAGAAGGAAATAATTCACCCCTCCACTTT. It encodes CSAPREGNNSPLHF.

On this clonotype: A far larger clone is a single base away, which makes a read error likely. This is likely a read error, given that the CDR3 carries no conserved phenylalanine or tryptophan at its end. This chain connects TRBV10-3 to TRBJ1-6; maybe TRBD1 (5 bases). Germline V lookup: CDR1 ENHRY, CDR2 SYGVKD. The CDR3 spans 14 residues. CDR3 in DNA: TGTGCCAGCAGTTACCGAGGGGATAGTTCACCCCTCCACTCT. This gives the protein CASSYRGDSSPLHS.

This clonotype was seen a handful of times. V and J are TRBV14 and TRBJ1-5; tentative D call: TRBD1 (5 bases). Trimming took 3 bases from V and 0 from J, leaving 9 bases between them. The CDR3 totals 15 residues. Germline V gives CDR1 SGHDN, CDR2 FVKESK. The CDR3 spells CASSQNRFSNQPQHF. For the CDR3, the DNA is TGTGCCAGCAGCCAGAACAGGTTTAGCAATCAGCCCCAGCATTTT.

This chain connects TRBV10-3 to TRBJ2-5; possibly TRBD2 for D (5 bases). CDR3 length: 14 residues. Germline CDR1 is ENHRY and CDR2 is SYGVKD. V lost 6 bases and J 7 bases, leaving 18 bases between the germline ends. This CDR3 reads CAIRRAEEAGTQYF. For the CDR3, the DNA is TGTGCCATCAGGCGGGCCGAGGAGGCGGGGACCCAGTACTTC.

The chain combines TRBV12-3 or TRBV12-4 with TRBJ2-1; 10 bases are shared with TRBD2. The CDR3 has 15 residues. J lost 5 bases, V lost 5 bases, and 6 bases had no gene match. CDR3 amino acids: CASSGMGLANNEQFF. CDR3 DNA sequence: TGTGCCAGCAGTGGCATGGGACTAGCGAACAATGAGCAGTTCTTC.

Here the CDR3 DNA reads TGTGCCAGTAGTATTCTACGTGCAGGGGCCGGGAGCACTGAAGCTTTCTTT. Protein product: CASSILRAGAGSTEAFF. The J gene is TRBJ1-1, the V gene TRBV19; possibly TRBD1 for D (6 bases). This CDR3 has 17 residues. The germline gives CDR1 LNHDA, CDR2 SQIVND (reference sequence). V dropped 3 bases and J dropped 4 bases, with 21 bases sitting between them. Using reference TRBV19 and TRBJ1-1 for the parts outside the CDR3, the full variable domain is DGGITQSPKYLFRKEGQNVTLSCEQNLNHDAMYWYRQDPGQGLRLIYYSQIVNDFQKGDIAEGYSVSREKKESFPLTVTSAQKNPTAFYLCASSILRAGAGSTEAFFGQGTRLTVV.

V usage is TRBV11-2 and J usage is TRBJ1-2; D may be TRBD1 (6 bases). Trimming took off 1 base at V and 2 bases at J, with 14 bases between the two ends. CDR1 is SGHAT and CDR2 is FQNNGV in the germline V gene. This CDR3 has 16 amino acids. The CDR3 here is CASSLGVGAENYGYTF. In nucleotides, the CDR3 is TGTGCCAGCAGCTTAGGTGTGGGGGCCGAGAACTATGGCTACACCTTC.

This clonotype has ten or more counts. The chain joins TRBV6-1 to TRBJ1-5; 8 bases fit TRBD1. The CDR3 sequence is 14 residues long. V lost 5 bases to trimming and J lost 4 bases; unmatched junction nucleotides: 4. Germline CDR1 is MNHNS and CDR2 is SASEGT. This chain's CDR3 is CASSRTGRNQPQHF. CDR3 coding DNA: TGTGCCAGCAGTCGGACAGGGCGGAATCAGCCCCAGCATTTT.

In the case of this clonotype: A much more abundant neighbour one base away suggests this may be a read error. The chain couples TRBV6-2 or TRBV6-3 to TRBJ1-1; D unclear. The germline gives CDR1 MNHEY, CDR2 SVGEGT. The CDR3 length is 14 residues. Between the trimmed V and J ends, which lost 6 bases and 10 bases, there was a span of 21 bases. The CDR3 coding sequence is TGTGCCAGCAGAGTGCTCACATGGACCTCTGTAGCTTTCTTT. It yields the protein CASRVLTWTSVAFF.

The chain is built from TRBV11-2 and TRBJ2-7; a possible D gene is TRBD1 (6 bases). The CDR3 loop spans 14 amino acids. Trimming removed 3 bases from V and 0 bases from J, with 9 bases in between. CDR1 and CDR2 (germline): SGHAT, FQNNGV. The CDR3 DNA sequence: TGTGCCAGCAGCTTCGGACAGTTCTCCTACGAGCAGTACTTC. Its translation is CASSFGQFSYEQYF.

This clonotype showed up just a few times. The CDR3, as DNA: TGTGCCAGCAGCCAAGTCTCCGGAGCCGAGCAGTACTTC. Its translation is CASSQVSGAEQYF. The chain combines TRBV3-1 with TRBJ2-7, with unresolved D. Between the trimmed V and J ends, which lost 1 base and 6 bases, there was a span of 10 bases. Germline V CDR1 and CDR2: LGHDT, YNNKEL (reference sequence). The CDR3 sequence is 13 residues long.

The genes are TRBV11-2 and TRBJ2-7, with TRBD2 as a possible D gene (6 bases). Trimming stripped 3 bases from V and 0 bases from J, with 12 bases between. The CDR3 loop spans 15 amino acids. CDR1 is SGHAT and CDR2 is FQNNGV in the germline V gene. Written as DNA, the CDR3 is TGTGCCAGCAGCTTGACTAGACGGAGCTCCTACGAGCAGTACTTC. Translating it yields CASSLTRRSSYEQYF.

On this clonotype: Given a much more abundant clone one base away, this may be a read error. The V and J genes are TRBV5-1 and TRBJ2-2; the D is unclear. V lost 0 bases, J lost 1 base, and 4 bases lay in between. This CDR3 region has 14 residues. Germline values: CDR1 SGHRS, CDR2 YFSETQ. The CDR3 sequence is CASSLAQNTGELFF. CDR3 nucleotide sequence: TGCGCCAGCAGCTTGGCCCAGAACACCGGGGAGCTGTTTTTT.

CDR3: CASSLNDRGAAGYTF. CDR3 in DNA: TGTGCCAGCAGCTTAAATGATCGCGGGGCGGCTGGCTACACCTTC. V gene TRBV7-9 combines with J gene TRBJ1-2; maybe TRBD1 (5 bases). V was clipped by 2 bases and J by 7 bases, with 17 bases between them. CDR1 and CDR2 (germline): SEHNR, FQNEAQ (reference sequence). This CDR3 comprises 15 residues. Complete variable domain (other parts from reference TRBV7-9 and TRBJ1-2): DTGVSQNPRHKITKRGQNVTFRCDPISEHNRLYWYRQTLGQGPEFLTYFQNEAQLEKSRLLSDRFSAERPKGSFSTLEIQRTEQGDSAMYLCASSLNDRGAAGYTFGSGTRLTVV.

V gene TRBV28 combines with J gene TRBJ2-7; D gene ambiguous. This CDR3 comprises 13 residues. Trimming stripped 4 bases from V and 4 bases from J, with 11 bases between. Per the germline V gene, CDR1 is MDHEN and CDR2 is SYDVKM. The CDR3 DNA is TGTGCCAGCAGTTCGAACCCACGGTACGAGCAGTACTTC. This gives the protein CASSSNPRYEQYF.

This clonotype was observed a handful of times. The J gene is TRBJ2-7, the V gene TRBV5-5; weak D call: TRBD2 (5 bases). V lost 2 bases to trimming and J lost 0 bases, with 12 bases between them. The length of the CDR3 is 15 residues. Germline V gene lookup returns CDR1 SGHKS and CDR2 YYEKEE (reference sequence). The DNA for the CDR3 is TGTGCCAGCAGCTTTCGAGCGGCAAGCTCCTACGAGCAGTACTTC. Its protein product is CASSFRAASSYEQYF.

Concerning this clonotype itself: Sequence at one end of the junction differs from germline and may be a read error. The CDR3, as DNA: TGTGCCTGCAGGGGGACCAGCTCCTACGAGCAGTACTTC. This sequence encodes CACRGTSSYEQYF. V gene TRBV12-3 or TRBV12-4 combines with J gene TRBJ2-7; the match to TRBD1 covers 7 bases. The length of the CDR3 is 13 residues.

This clonotype was seen many times. The chain couples TRBV6-9 to TRBJ2-7; TRBD1 might be the D (6 bases). The germline gives CDR1 MNHGY, CDR2 SVAAGI. The CDR3 length is 15 residues. V lost 3 bases to trimming and J lost 6 bases, with 18 bases between them. CDR3 residues: CASSYRGIVGPEQYF. The CDR3, as DNA: TGTGCCAGCAGTTACAGGGGAATAGTAGGCCCCGAGCAGTACTTC.

This clonotype has more than one count but fewer than ten. The chain links TRBV5-1 to TRBJ1-6; no clear D gene. The CDR3 consists of 15 residues. Trimming stripped 0 bases from V and 5 bases from J, with 9 bases between. Germline lookup yields CDR1 SGHRS and CDR2 YFSETQ. CDR3 sequence reads: CASSLVTADNSPLHF. The CDR3, as DNA: TGCGCCAGCAGCTTGGTTACAGCAGATAATTCACCCCTCCACTTT.